This T cell receptor beta chain originates from a study of monozygotic twins with inflammatory bowel disease. TCRdb re-called the 5' RACE reads and shows each CDR3 protein once, DNA omitted. With around 150,000 distinct CDR3 sequences in the sample, the ten largest clones hold 2% to 2.5%. The CDR3 extends over 16 amino acids. Germline assignment: CDR1 SGDLS and CDR2 YYNGEE. Source material: blood. The receptor's source is a human donor with ulcerative colitis or Crohn's disease, or a healthy co-twin of an affected twin (not recorded which). The chain is built from TRBV9 and TRBJ2-1; absent DNA, TCRdb's TRBD2 call cannot be checked. The CDR3 protein is CASSTLAGGSGNEQFF.